These 30 T cell receptor beta chains were all obtained from the same sample, sequenced in a study of blood T cell repertoires in COVID-19. Assay used: immunoSEQ multiplex PCR; TCRdb lists only in-frame clones, some missing. The sample records hundreds of thousands of clones, around 89% being singletons. Sequenced material: PBMCs or T cells enriched from blood (not recorded which). These receptors originate from a young woman with acute COVID-19.

The chain recombines TRBV27 with TRBJ2-6; D perhaps matches TRBD1 (5 bases). The CDR3 runs 15 residues. The germline gives CDR1 MNHEY, CDR2 SMNVEV (reference sequence). V was clipped by 9 bases and J by 0 bases, with 12 bases between them. The CDR3 DNA follows: TGTGCCAGTTCTTGGACAAACTCTGGGGCCAACGTCCTGACTTTC. This codes for CASSWTNSGANVLTF.

This rearrangement joins TRBV19 to TRBJ2-1; D gene ambiguous. The CDR3 sequence is 11 residues long. V was clipped by 9 bases and J by 3 bases, with 6 bases between them. From germline, CDR1 is LNHDA and CDR2 SQIVND (reference sequence). The CDR3 spells CASQFYNEQFF. As DNA, the CDR3 is TGTGCCAGCCAATTCTACAATGAGCAGTTCTTC.

The rearrangement links TRBV7-8 to TRBJ2-3, with 13 bases fitting TRBD2. V lost 6 bases, J lost 6 bases, and 6 bases stayed unmatched. Germline V gives CDR1 SGHVS, CDR2 FQNEAQ. The CDR3 sequence is 15 residues long. The CDR3 nucleotides are TGTGCCAGCAGGCGGACTAGCGGGGGATTCGATACGCAGTATTTT. It yields the protein CASRRTSGGFDTQYF.

The CDR3 DNA is TGCGCCAGCAGCCAGGGACTAGCGGGAAGCACAGATACGCAGTATTTT. Protein product: CASSQGLAGSTDTQYF. This rearrangement joins TRBV5-1 to TRBJ2-3; TRBD2 aligns across 13 bases. Germline V gene data show CDR1 as SGHRS and CDR2 as YFSETQ. This CDR3 comprises 16 residues. With 4 bases clipped from V and 0 bases from J, the junction kept 2 bases outside the gene matches.

The chain employs TRBV7-9 and TRBJ1-2; D remains ambiguous. Looked up from germline, CDR1 is SEHNR and CDR2 is FQNEAQ (reference sequence). This CDR3 contains 13 residues. V lost 0 bases and J lost 4, with 6 bases in between. In nucleotides, the CDR3 is TGTGCCAGCAGCTTAGCCGGTATCTATGGCTACACCTTC. Translation: CASSLAGIYGYTF. Using reference TRBV7-9 and TRBJ1-2 for the parts outside the CDR3, the full variable domain is DTGVSQNPRHKITKRGQNVTFRCDPISEHNRLYWYRQTLGQGPEFLTYFQNEAQLEKSRLLSDRFSAERPKGSFSTLEIQRTEQGDSAMYLCASSLAGIYGYTFGSGTRLTVV.

This clone was counted only a few times. V and J are TRBV25-1 and TRBJ2-1; 7 positions agree with TRBD2. V shed 4 bases and J 2 bases; nucleotides not matched to a gene: 2. The CDR3 runs to 14 residues. Germline V gene sequence: CDR1 MGHDK, CDR2 SYGVNS. CDR3 DNA sequence: TGTGCCAGCAGTGGAGGGAGGGCCTACAATGAGCAGTTCTTC. It is translated as CASSGGRAYNEQFF.

V is TRBV28 and J is TRBJ2-3; 9 bases match TRBD2. From germline, CDR1 is MDHEN and CDR2 SYDVKM. CDR3 size: 17 residues. V shed 5 bases and J 5 bases; nucleotides not matched to a gene: 14. The CDR3 is CASSAGGREVTGDTQYF. CDR3 nucleotide sequence: TGTGCCAGCAGTGCGGGGGGGCGGGAGGTTACCGGAGATACGCAGTATTTT.

The chain links TRBV28 to TRBJ2-3, with D possibly being TRBD2 (6 bases). Germline V gives CDR1 MDHEN, CDR2 SYDVKM. Trimming stripped 9 bases from V and 2 bases from J, with 15 bases between. This CDR3 comprises 14 residues. CDR3 amino acids: CASQRGGVTDTQYF. For the CDR3, the DNA is TGTGCCAGTCAGCGTGGAGGGGTCACAGATACGCAGTATTTT. Together with reference TRBV28 and TRBJ2-3, the CDR3 gives the full variable domain: DVKVTQSSRYLVKRTGEKVFLECVQDMDHENMFWYRQDPGLGLRLIYFSYDVKMKEKGDIPEGYSVSREKKERFSLILESASTNQTSMYLCASQRGGVTDTQYFGPGTRLTVL.

In this sample, this clone turned up a few times. The J gene is TRBJ2-3, the V gene TRBV7-9; the D is unclear. Germline-derived CDR1 and CDR2 are SEHNR and FQNEAQ (reference sequence). The CDR3 is made up of 15 amino acids. The ends were cut back, 7 bases at V and 6 bases at J, with 20 bases in the middle. This CDR3 reads CASKSGQARWDTQYF. The CDR3 nucleotides are TGTGCCAGCAAGTCTGGGCAAGCCCGCTGGGATACGCAGTATTTT.

In its sample, this clone was seen once. CDR3 loop: CASSYQREAKQFF. CDR3 bases: TGTGCCAGCAGCTACCAGCGGGAGGCAAAGCAGTTCTTC. The V gene is TRBV7-2, the J gene TRBJ2-1; 9 nucleotides align to TRBD2. Germline lookup yields CDR1 SGHTA and CDR2 FQGNSA. The trim removed 4 bases at V and 11 bases at J, leaving 6 bases unmatched. This CDR3 has 13 amino acids. The variable domain in full, completed from reference TRBV7-2 and TRBJ2-1, reads GAGVSQSPSNKVTEKGKDVELRCDPISGHTALYWYRQSLGQGLEFLIYFQGNSAPDKSGLPSDRFSAERTGGSVSTLTIQRTQQEDSAVYLCASSYQREAKQFFGPGTRLTVL.

V usage is TRBV18 and J usage is TRBJ2-4; 16 bases are shared with TRBD2. The germline V gene has CDR1 KGHSH and CDR2 LQKENI. The CDR3 length is 19 residues. V was clipped by 0 bases and J by 3 bases; unmatched bases: 5. In nucleotides, the CDR3 is TGTGCCAGCTCACCACCGCCCGGGACTAGCGGGAGGGTCAAAAACATTCAGTACTTC. Translated, it gives CASSPPPGTSGRVKNIQYF.

V and J are TRBV15 and TRBJ2-7, with D possibly TRBD1 on 5 matching bases. This CDR3 has 15 amino acids. Trimming removed 3 bases at V and 4 bases at J, with 16 bases between. CDR1 LNHNV and CDR2 YYDKDF come from the germline V gene (reference sequence). CDR3 region: CATSREPGLSYEQYF. As DNA, the CDR3 is TGTGCCACCAGCAGGGAACCAGGGTTATCGTACGAGCAGTACTTC.

This rearrangement joins TRBV12-2 to TRBJ1-5. TRBV12-2 constitutes a pseudogene. The CDR3 sequence is 19 residues long. CDR3 sequence (DNA): TGTGCAAGTCGTACCGGAAGTTCTGGGCCCGAGGGCCCCAATCAGCCCCAGCATTTT. Amino acid sequence: CASRTGSSGPEGPNQPQHF.

The chain carries TRBV25-1 and TRBJ1-1, with D perhaps matching TRBD1 (5 bases). CDR3 length equals 13 residues. The germline gives CDR1 MGHDK, CDR2 SYGVNS. Trimming took off 7 bases at V and 7 bases at J, with 16 bases between the two ends. In DNA form, the CDR3 reads TGTGCCAGCACCAAGGGACGGGGGTTTGAAGCTTTCTTT. Amino acids: CASTKGRGFEAFF.

This chain joins TRBV7-2 and TRBJ2-1, with D possibly TRBD2 on 5 matching bases. The CDR3 has 12 residues. Germline CDR1 reads SGHTA; CDR2 reads FQGNSA. Trimming removed 4 bases at V and 8 bases at J, with 9 bases between. CDR3 sequence reads: CASSSFGDEQFF. CDR3 sequence (DNA): TGTGCCAGCAGCTCATTCGGGGATGAGCAGTTCTTC.

The V gene is TRBV6-4, the J gene TRBJ2-1, with 15 bases that match TRBD2. V shed 2 bases and J 4 bases; nucleotides not matched to a gene: 6. Germline V lookup: CDR1 MRHNA, CDR2 SNTAGT. The CDR3 is 18 residues long. This CDR3 reads CASSDPIGLAGGYNEQFF. CDR3 in DNA: TGTGCCAGCAGTGACCCGATTGGACTAGCGGGAGGGTACAATGAGCAGTTCTTC.

V is TRBV6-2 or TRBV6-3 and J is TRBJ1-2, with a weak D call TRBD1 (6 bases). There are 13 residues in the CDR3. Trimming took off 4 bases at V and 8 bases at J, with 14 bases between the two ends. Germline CDR1 reads MNHEY; CDR2 reads SVGEGT. For the CDR3, the DNA is TGTGCCAGCAGTTTACCAGGGGCCGCGGGCTACACCTTC. Encoded protein: CASSLPGAAGYTF.

This chain joins TRBV9 and TRBJ2-7, with D unclear. V shed 0 bases and J shed 5 bases, with 12 bases lying between them. The CDR3 totals 14 residues. Germline V gene data show CDR1 as SGDLS and CDR2 as YYNGEE. The CDR3, as DNA: TGTGCCAGCAGCGTAGAGGCTGGAGTCGACGAGCAGTACTTC. It translates to CASSVEAGVDEQYF.

In regard to this clone: The same CDR3 is also encoded by other DNA sequences in this sample. The gene calls are TRBV30 and TRBJ1-4; D is unclear. V shed 0 bases and J shed 5 bases, with 10 bases lying between them. Per germline, CDR1 GTSNPN and CDR2 SVGIG (reference sequence). There are 14 residues in the CDR3. CDR3 residues: CAWSVGGNNEKLFF. The CDR3 DNA is TGTGCCTGGAGTGTAGGAGGGAACAATGAAAAACTGTTTTTT. Together with reference TRBV30 and TRBJ1-4, the CDR3 gives the full variable domain: SQTIHQWPATLVQPVGSPLSLECTVEGTSNPNLYWYRQAAGRGLQLLFYSVGIGQISSEVPQNLSASRPQDRQFILSSKKLLLSDSGFYLCAWSVGGNNEKLFFGSGTQLSVL.

This clone was recorded only once. The chain employs TRBV9 and TRBJ2-1; TRBD2 is a possible D gene (5 bases). Trimming took off 0 bases at V and 2 bases at J, with 6 bases between the two ends. The CDR3 consists of 14 residues. From germline, CDR1 is SGDLS and CDR2 YYNGEE. The CDR3 coding sequence is TGTGCCAGCAGCGTAGTAGCGACCTACAATGAGCAGTTCTTC. Its translation is CASSVVATYNEQFF.

This chain uses TRBV15 with TRBJ2-3; 7 bases agree with TRBD1. The CDR3 spans 16 residues. CDR1 and CDR2 (germline): LNHNV, YYDKDF (reference sequence). Trimming at V came to 5 bases and at J to 0 bases, leaving 8 bases not matched to a gene. CDR3 coding DNA: TGTGCCACCAGCCAGGGACAGCATCTTAGCACAGATACGCAGTATTTT. Translating it yields CATSQGQHLSTDTQYF.

The V and J genes are TRBV27 and TRBJ1-2; D is undetermined. The CDR3 extends over 11 amino acids. V shed 8 bases and J shed 7 bases, with 11 bases lying between them. Germline V gene lookup returns CDR1 MNHEY and CDR2 SMNVEV (reference sequence). The CDR3: CASGSLGGYTF. The DNA of the CDR3 is TGTGCCAGCGGGAGTTTGGGTGGCTACACCTTC.

The chain combines TRBV11-2 with TRBJ2-3; D might be TRBD2 (5 bases). Germline V CDR1 and CDR2: SGHAT, FQNNGV. This CDR3 spans 14 amino acids. Trimming pared 1 base from V and 4 bases from J, leaving 9 bases between. The CDR3: CASSLGGFADTQYF. The CDR3 DNA follows: TGTGCCAGCAGCTTAGGCGGGTTTGCAGATACGCAGTATTTT.

The chain employs TRBV5-4 and TRBJ1-1; the match to TRBD1 covers 7 bases. Trimming took 4 bases from V and 7 from J; bases not matched to a gene: 10. Germline V gene sequence: CDR1 SGHNT, CDR2 YYREEE (reference sequence). The CDR3 covers 14 residues. For the CDR3, the DNA is TGTGCCAGCAGCCCGACCGACAGGGAGCATGAAGCTTTCTTT. Its translation is CASSPTDREHEAFF. Drawing the rest from reference TRBV5-4 and TRBJ1-1, the complete variable domain is ETGVTQSPTHLIKTRGQQVTLRCSSQSGHNTVSWYQQALGQGPQFIFQYYREEENGRGNFPPRFSGLQFPNYSSELNVNALELDDSALYLCASSPTDREHEAFFGQGTRLTVV.

V and J are TRBV2 and TRBJ1-6; no firm D call. V was pared by 3 bases and J by 7 bases, with 7 bases between. The CDR3 has 13 amino acids. Germline V gene lookup returns CDR1 SNHLY and CDR2 FYNNEI. The CDR3 DNA reads as TGTGCCAGCAGTGACCAGGAAAATTCACCCCTCCACTTT. This encodes CASSDQENSPLHF.

This clone was detected only a few times. DNA for the CDR3: TGCGCCAGCAGTGAGTCCCGGGGGTCCTTCTATGGCTACACCTTC. Its translation: CASSESRGSFYGYTF. The gene calls are TRBV10-2 and TRBJ1-2, with TRBD1 as a possible D gene (5 bases). The CDR3 has 15 amino acids. Germline V gives CDR1 WSHSY, CDR2 SAAADI. The V gene lost 0 bases and the J gene lost 4 bases, with 12 bases spanning the gap.

DNA for the CDR3: TGTGCCAGCAGTCCACAACAGGGGGCAAAACACTCTGGAAACACCATATATTTT. Its translation: CASSPQQGAKHSGNTIYF. V usage is TRBV28 and J usage is TRBJ1-3, with 9 bases fitting TRBD1. V shed 5 bases and J 0 bases; nucleotides not matched to a gene: 11. CDR3 length equals 18 residues. CDR1 and CDR2 from the germline V gene are MDHEN and SYDVKM.

The CDR3 coding sequence is TGTGCCAGCAGCTTCGGGACTAGTGACGAGCAGTACTTC. Its protein is CASSFGTSDEQYF. The chain is built from TRBV7-9 and TRBJ2-7; 8 bases fit TRBD2. The CDR3 has 13 amino acids. Germline assignment: CDR1 SEHNR and CDR2 FQNEAQ (reference sequence). J gave up 5 bases and V 3 bases, and 3 bases lay outside the gene matches.

The CDR3 nucleotides are TGTGCCAGCAGCCAAGAACAGGGGTTAAGCTCCTACAATGAGCAGTTCTTC. The encoded protein is CASSQEQGLSSYNEQFF. V usage is TRBV14 and J usage is TRBJ2-1, with TRBD1 identical over 7 bases. Germline CDR1 reads SGHDN; CDR2 reads FVKESK. V was pared by 0 bases and J by 0 bases, with 5 bases of the junction left unmatched. The CDR3 extends over 17 amino acids.

The chain carries TRBV5-1 and TRBJ1-2; 7 bases line up with TRBD1. Germline loops: CDR1 SGHRS, CDR2 YFSETQ. The ends lost 0 bases at V and 5 bases at J; junction bases unmatched: 10. The CDR3 is 16 amino acids. CDR3 in DNA: TGCGCCAGCAGCTTGGCGACCGGGACAGTCTCGTATGGCTACACCTTC. This gives the protein CASSLATGTVSYGYTF.